A selection of T cell receptor beta chains follows, all from one sample in a study of blood T cell repertoires in COVID-19. TCRdb keeps only in-frame clones here, not all; method: immunoSEQ multiplex PCR. The sample has about 58,000 clones, 78% seen once. Source material: peripheral blood. The receptors here all came from a human donor in a cohort sampled during active COVID-19. Each CDR3 is given with its conserved first and last residue. A D gene is named only where the DNA matches it firmly. Size tells how often a clone was seen (once, few, many) or the class of an expanded clone, and some rows leave it out.

abundance	v_gene	d_gene	j_gene	CDR3nt	CDR3aa
NA	TRBV5-1	NA	TRBJ1-4	TGCGCCAGCAGCCCTTATCCTAGTGAAAAACTGTTTTTT	CASSPYPSEKLFF
few	TRBV11-2	TRBD1	TRBJ1-1	TGTGCCAGCAGCTTAGATGGGACAGGGGGCACTGAAGCTTTCTTT	CASSLDGTGGTEAFF
NA	TRBV5-1	TRBD2	TRBJ2-1	TGCGCCAGCAGCTCCCACACTAGCGGCTCCTACAATGAGCAGTTCTTC	CASSSHTSGSYNEQFF
NA	TRBV19	NA	TRBJ1-1	TGTGCCAGTAGTATCAGGAGGGAAGCTTTCTTT	CASSIRREAFF
once	TRBV18	TRBD1	TRBJ1-1	TGTGCCAGCTCACCATCGACAGGGGGTATAACTGAAGCTTTCTTT	CASSPSTGGITEAFF
once	TRBV2	NA	TRBJ1-1	TGTGCCAGCATGACAGTATCGAACACTGAAGCTTTCTTT	CASMTVSNTEAFF
NA	TRBV19	TRBD1	TRBJ1-2	TGTGCCAGTAGTCTGACAGGGTTTTCCACCGGCTACACCTTC	CASSLTGFSTGYTF
few	TRBV2	TRBD1	TRBJ1-2	TGTGCCAGCAGAGGGGACAGTTTCGGCTACACCTTC	CASRGDSFGYTF
NA	TRBV10-3	TRBD1	TRBJ2-7	TGTGCCATCAGTGAGGGGACAGGGGGCAGCTCCTACGAGCAGTACTTC	CAISEGTGGSSYEQYF
NA	TRBV19	TRBD2	TRBJ2-1	TGTGCCAGTAGTTCCCGGACTAGCGGGAGGGCGGATGAGCAGTTCTTC	CASSSRTSGRADEQFF
NA	TRBV28	NA	TRBJ1-6	TGTGCCAGCAGTCCGGGGGGCTATAATTCACCCCTCCACTTT	CASSPGGYNSPLHF
NA	TRBV7-2	NA	TRBJ1-5	TGTGCCAGCAGCGTCCAGGGGAGAAATCAGCCCCAGCATTTT	CASSVQGRNQPQHF
NA	TRBV5-6	TRBD2	TRBJ2-7	TGTGCCAGCAGTTTGAATTCGGGACTAGCGGGAGTAAACGAGCAGTACTTC	CASSLNSGLAGVNEQYF
NA	TRBV5-6	TRBD2	TRBJ2-7	TGTGCCAGCAGCTTGCTTCTAGCGGCCTACGAGCAGTACTTC	CASSLLLAAYEQYF
NA	TRBV18	NA	TRBJ2-6	TGTGCCAGCTCACACGAAAGGGGTTCTGGGGCCAACGTCCTGACTTTC	CASSHERGSGANVLTF
NA	TRBV18	TRBD2	TRBJ2-2	TGTGCCAGCGCCCCTCGACTAGCGGGGAGCACCGGGGAGCTGTTTTTT	CASAPRLAGSTGELFF
NA	TRBV7-2	TRBD2	TRBJ2-3	TGTGCCAGCAGCTTAGGGACTAGCGGGACGGGCACAGATACGCAGTATTTT	CASSLGTSGTGTDTQYF
NA	TRBV3-1/TRBV3-2	TRBD2	TRBJ2-7	TGTGCCAGCAGCCAAGTTGGTAGGGAGGGGTACGAGCAGTACTTC	CASSQVGREGYEQYF
NA	TRBV11-2	NA	TRBJ1-2	TGTGCCAGCAGCTTAGAAGCGAGGACGGACTTCTATGGCTACACCTTC	CASSLEARTDFYGYTF
NA	TRBV11-2	TRBD1	TRBJ1-2	TGTGCCAGCAGCTCCCCCGGGACAGGGAGGGTCTATGGCTACACCTTC	CASSSPGTGRVYGYTF
medium-sized	TRBV27	NA	TRBJ2-7	TGTGCCAGCAGTCTTCGCTCAGGCTCCGACGAGCAGTACTTC	CASSLRSGSDEQYF
NA	TRBV7-8	NA	TRBJ2-7	TGTGCCAGCAGCTTGCATACACGGGTGGACTACGAGCAGTACTTC	CASSLHTRVDYEQYF
few	TRBV19	NA	TRBJ1-5	TGTGCCAGTAAGTCATCAGGATGGATGGGTATGCAGCCCCAGCATTTT	CASKSSGWMGMQPQHF
NA	TRBV7-9	TRBD1	TRBJ1-2	TGTGCCAGCAGCTTGTCACAGGGGGTCTCCTATGGCTACACCTTC	CASSLSQGVSYGYTF
NA	TRBV19	NA	TRBJ2-7	TGTGCCAGTAGTATCAACCCAGGACAGATATACGAGCAGTACTTC	CASSINPGQIYEQYF
NA	TRBV5-1	TRBD2	TRBJ2-7	TGCGCCAGCAGCCCGCTCCCGGGACTAGCGGGAGCTAGGGACTTC	CASSPLPGLAGARDF
NA	TRBV18	TRBD1	TRBJ2-7	TGTGCCAGCTCATCCCGGGACGCAGGGGGCTACGAGCAGTACTTC	CASSSRDAGGYEQYF
NA	TRBV11-2	NA	TRBJ2-7	TGTGCCAGCAGCTTAGATCGTGGCCGCTACGAGCAGTACTTC	CASSLDRGRYEQYF
NA	TRBV5-4	TRBD1	TRBJ1-1	TGTGCCAGCAGCCGTGGGGGACAGGAAGCTTTCTTT	CASSRGGQEAFF
NA	TRBV25-1	NA	TRBJ1-1	TGTGCCAGCAGTGCCGGACACCAACAAGCTTTCTTT	CASSAGHQQAFF
NA	TRBV4-2	TRBD2	TRBJ2-1	TGTGCCAGCAGCCCCATGCTCGGGACTAGCGGGGAAGGGCTGACCTACAATGAGCAGTTCTTC	CASSPMLGTSGEGLTYNEQFF
NA	TRBV24-1	TRBD1	TRBJ2-2	TGTGCCACCAGTGAACCGGGACAGGGGTACGGGGAGCTGTTTTTT	CATSEPGQGYGELFF
few	TRBV9	NA	TRBJ2-5	TGTGCCAGCAGCGTAAGCCTCCAAGAGACCCAGTACTTC	CASSVSLQETQYF
NA	TRBV2	NA	TRBJ1-2	TGTGCCAGCAGTGATTCGAGAGCGGAAGCTAATAACTATGGCTACACCTTC	CASSDSRAEANNYGYTF
few	TRBV5-6	NA	TRBJ2-7	TGTGCCAGCAGCCACGGACAGACGTCCTACGAGCAGTACTTC	CASSHGQTSYEQYF
NA	TRBV7-8	TRBD2	TRBJ2-5	TGTGCCAGCAGCTTACCGGGAGGGGACCTCCAAGAGACCCAGTACTTC	CASSLPGGDLQETQYF
once	TRBV5-4	NA	TRBJ1-1	TGTGCCAGCAGCCAACTGACAGCAAACACTGAAGCTTTCTTT	CASSQLTANTEAFF
NA	TRBV19	NA	TRBJ1-3	TGTGCCAGTAGTATAGACTCGGGAAACACCATATATTTT	CASSIDSGNTIYF
NA	TRBV7-2	NA	TRBJ2-7	TGTGCCAGCAGCTGGTCCCCGGGACACACCACCTACGAGCAGTACTTC	CASSWSPGHTTYEQYF
NA	TRBV18	NA	TRBJ2-3	TGTGCCAGCTCACCCGGGCGGAGGGATACGCAGTATTTT	CASSPGRRDTQYF
once	TRBV5-5	NA	TRBJ2-5	TGTGCCAGCAGCTTGGATGGGGTCGAGGGGACCCAGTACTTC	CASSLDGVEGTQYF